The rows below give T cell receptor beta chains drawn from one sample of a study of cytomegalovirus exposure and HLA in healthy donors. Assay: immunoSEQ multiplex PCR; the TCRdb copy retains only in-frame clones and omits some. The table shows around 260,000 clones, with 90% occurring only once. Sequencing was carried out using PBMCs. These receptors were obtained from a woman under 40 in good health and CMV-seronegative. Each CDR3 is given with its conserved first and last residue. D genes are given only for firm matches. Rows may omit the clone size; those that give it use once, few, many or a size class.

>TRBJ2-3|TRBV19|.|.
TGTGCCAGTATGCTGATAGGAGGTACGCAGTATTTT
CASMLIGGTQYF
>TRBJ2-4|TRBV28|TRBD1|.
TGTGCCAGCAGTTTAGGCCCGGACCAAACAGGGGTTAAAAACATTCAGTACTTC
CASSLGPDQTGVKNIQYF
>TRBJ2-5|TRBV7-2|.|.
TGTGCCAGCAGCACCCAGACTAACCAAGAGACCCAGTACTTC
CASSTQTNQETQYF
>TRBJ1-4|TRBV7-2|.|.
TGTGCCAGCAGCACAGGTTTCGAGCTGTTTTTT
CASSTGFELFF
>TRBJ2-5|TRBV6-1|TRBD1|few
TGTGCCAGCAGTGAATCGGCAGGGGGCCAAGAGACCCAGTACTTC
CASSESAGGQETQYF
>TRBJ2-3|TRBV4-3|.|.
TGCGCCAGCAGCCAAGATCACGGGGATACGCAGTATTTT
CASSQDHGDTQYF
>TRBJ1-1|TRBV28|TRBD1|.
TGTGCCAGCAGTTTACTCCGGACAGGGGGTCATGGCATGAACACTGAAGCTTTCTTT
CASSLLRTGGHGMNTEAFF
>TRBJ1-3|TRBV19|.|few
TGTGCCAGTAATGGGGCATTTGTCTCTGGAAACACCATATATTTT
CASNGAFVSGNTIYF
>TRBJ2-1|TRBV27|.|.
TGTGCCAGCAGTTTACTGTCTGGGGCGGAGGAGCAGTTCTTC
CASSLLSGAEEQFF
>TRBJ2-1|TRBV27|TRBD1|.
TGTGCCAGCAGCCACAGGGGTCTCCTCTACAATGAGCAGTTCTTC
CASSHRGLLYNEQFF
>TRBJ2-2|TRBV7-9|TRBD1|once
TGTGCCAGCAGCCCACGACAGGGTGGGAACACCGGGGAGCTGTTTTTT
CASSPRQGGNTGELFF
>TRBJ2-5|TRBV4-2|.|.
TGTGCCAGCAGCCAAGAGAGCGCCCAAGAGACCCAGTACTTC
CASSQESAQETQYF
>TRBJ2-7|TRBV27|TRBD1|.
TGTGCCAGCAGTTTAAGACGGAGTGATACAGGGGTCTACGAGCAGTACTTC
CASSLRRSDTGVYEQYF
>TRBJ2-7|TRBV28|TRBD1|.
TGTGCCAGCAGCTCGATAGGGGGGACAGGGGGCGCAGGCGAGCAGTACTTC
CASSSIGGTGGAGEQYF
>TRBJ2-7|TRBV4-1|.|.
TGCGCCAGCAGCCAAGATGATTTGACCTACGAGCAGTACTTC
CASSQDDLTYEQYF
>TRBJ1-1|TRBV5-6|.|once
TGTGCCAGCAGCTTGTCGGTAGGTGAAGCTTTCTTT
CASSLSVGEAFF
>TRBJ2-7|TRBV28|.|.
TGTGCCAGCAGTAGGGGGACTACCGCTAACTACGAGCAGTACTTC
CASSRGTTANYEQYF
>TRBJ2-7|TRBV11-2|TRBD2|.
TGTGCCAGCAGCTTAGTAGTTAGCGGGGACGAGCAGTACTTC
CASSLVVSGDEQYF
>TRBJ2-5|TRBV6-1|.|.
TGTGCCAGCAGTCTGACCGAAGAGACCCAGTACTTC
CASSLTEETQYF
>TRBJ2-3|TRBV6-5|TRBD1|.
TGTGCCAGCAGAACGGGACAGGGGGCAGATACGCAGTATTTT
CASRTGQGADTQYF